Following are 14 T cell receptor beta chains from one sample sequenced in a study of low-dose radiotherapy and immunotherapy resistance in tumors. With TRAV- and TRBV-specific primers, first-strand cDNA was made, covering the alpha and beta chains. The TCRs were subjected to amplification over around 18 PCR cycles employing a constant-region primer in conjunction with a V-primer adapter. Via MiXCR, TCRdb re-called the reads, giving one row per CDR3 protein. The data contain 85,000 to 95,000 distinct CDR3 sequences, under 25% of them singletons. Described time point: after trial treatment. As for treatment: LDRT plus nivolumab, ipilimumab, low-dose cyclophosphamide and aspirin (RACIN trial). The sample here was PBMCs, taken after low-dose radiotherapy plus immunotherapy. The receptors shown here come from a female donor with ovarian cancer.

This clonotype was recorded at least ten times. The chain employs TRBV7-2 and TRBJ2-7; TRBD2 is a possible D gene (7 bases). Germline lookup yields CDR1 SGHTA and CDR2 FQGNSA. The V gene lost 1 base and the J gene lost 2 bases, with 12 bases spanning the gap. The CDR3 has 15 residues. CDR3 in amino acids: CASSLVGGGAYEQYF. Written as DNA, the CDR3 is TGTGCCAGCAGCTTAGTAGGGGGAGGGGCCTACGAGCAGTACTTC.

Notes on this clonotype: With only one base between it and a far larger clone, this is likely a read error. The chain joins TRBV13 to TRBJ2-5; possibly TRBD1 for D (6 bases). The CDR3 contains 15 residues. Per the germline V gene, CDR1 is PRHDT and CDR2 is FYEKMQ (reference sequence). The CDR3 DNA reads TGTGCCGGCAGTGGAACCACAGGGAGCCAAGAGACCCAGTACTTC. Translation: CAGSGTTGSQETQYF. Full variable domain (rest looked up from reference TRBV13 and TRBJ2-5): AAGVIQSPRHLIKEKRETATLKCYPIPRHDTVYWYQQGPGQDPQFLISFYEKMQSDKGSIPDRFSAQQFSDYHSELNMSSLELGDSALYFCAGSGTTGSQETQYFGPGTRLLVL.

There are many counts of this clonotype. The rearrangement joins TRBV12-3 or TRBV12-4 to TRBJ2-3, with D unclear. The CDR3 sequence is 14 residues long. With 2 bases removed from V and 2 bases from J, the gap between germline ends came to 8 bases. CDR3 protein: CASSLRVPTDTQYF. CDR3 coding DNA: TGTGCCAGCAGTTTACGGGTGCCCACAGATACGCAGTATTTT.

The table lists this clonotype with many counts. The chain carries TRBV30 and TRBJ2-1; perhaps TRBD1 as D (6 bases). V was clipped by 0 bases and J by 1 base, with 13 bases between them. Germline V gene sequence: CDR1 GTSNPN, CDR2 SVGIG (reference sequence). CDR3 length: 16 amino acids. CDR3 nucleotide sequence: TGTGCCTGGAGTGTGTATGGCAGGGGTTCCTACAATGAGCAGTTCTTC. This gives the protein CAWSVYGRGSYNEQFF.

This clonotype was observed at least ten times. The J gene is TRBJ1-6, the V gene TRBV11-2; no firm D call. Germline CDR1 SGHAT, CDR2 FQNNGV. The V end lost 2 bases, the J end lost 8 bases, and 10 bases lay between the germline ends. CDR3 length: 14 amino acids. The CDR3 bases are TGTGCCAGCAGCTTAAGCAGGCTAGATTCACCCCTCCACTTT. Translated: CASSLSRLDSPLHF. The variable domain in full, with the rest retrieved from reference TRBV11-2 and TRBJ1-6, is EAGVAQSPRYKIIEKRQSVAFWCNPISGHATLYWYQQILGQGPKLLIQFQNNGVVDDSQLPKDRFSAERLKGVDSTLKIQPAKLEDSAVYLCASSLSRLDSPLHFGNGTRLTVT.

This clonotype was counted at least ten times. The CDR3 region has the DNA TGTGCCAGCAGCTTAGACCAACATCGCTCCTACGAGCAGTACTTC. Amino acid sequence: CASSLDQHRSYEQYF. The J gene is TRBJ2-7, the V gene TRBV11-2; D remains unclear. The V gene's germline CDR1 is SGHAT and CDR2 FQNNGV. V lost 0 bases, J lost 0 bases, and 9 bases lay in between. The CDR3 runs to 15 residues.

This rearrangement joins TRBV28 to TRBJ2-3, with D possibly matching TRBD2 (6 bases). Germline assignment: CDR1 MDHEN and CDR2 SYDVKM. V lost 3 bases to trimming and J lost 2 bases, with 9 bases between them. CDR3 size: 14 residues. The chain's CDR3 is CASSLGDSTDTQYF. The DNA for the CDR3 is TGTGCCAGCAGTTTGGGGGACTCCACAGATACGCAGTATTTT. Based on the CDR3 plus reference TRBV28 and TRBJ2-3, the full variable domain is DVKVTQSSRYLVKRTGEKVFLECVQDMDHENMFWYRQDPGLGLRLIYFSYDVKMKEKGDIPEGYSVSREKKERFSLILESASTNQTSMYLCASSLGDSTDTQYFGPGTRLTVL.

This clonotype was counted ten times or more. This sequence joins TRBV12-5 and TRBJ2-7; unclear D gene. The V gene's germline CDR1 is LGHNT and CDR2 FRNRAP. V was cut by 2 bases and J by 7 bases, with 18 bases left in between. The CDR3 runs 15 residues. CDR3 in DNA: TGTGCTAGTGGTTTGTTTGTGCTGGGCGTGCAGGAGCAGTACTTC. Its translation is CASGLFVLGVQEQYF.

In this sample, this clonotype turned up many times. The V gene is TRBV20-1, the J gene TRBJ2-5; TRBD1 is a possible D gene (6 bases). The V and J ends lost 3 bases and 5 bases respectively, with 10 bases between them. CDR3 length: 12 amino acids. Germline V CDR1 and CDR2: DFQATT, SNEGSKA (reference sequence). CDR3 residues: CSARFQGETQYF. The CDR3 DNA reads TGCAGTGCTAGGTTCCAGGGGGAGACCCAGTACTTC.

This clonotype was detected ten times or more. CDR3 residues: CASSSHPDGYGYTF. The CDR3 coding sequence is TGTGCCAGCAGTTCCCACCCCGACGGCTATGGCTACACCTTC. The V gene is TRBV25-1, the J gene TRBJ1-2, with no clear D. V dropped 5 bases and J dropped 4 bases, with 14 bases sitting between them. Germline CDR1 and CDR2: MGHDK and SYGVNS. This CDR3 contains 14 residues.

Concerning this clonotype: This may come from a read error, since a much larger clone is one base off. V gene TRBV5-1 combines with J gene TRBJ2-7; no definite D call. Trimming took off 0 bases at V and 3 bases at J, with 1 base between the two ends. The CDR3 has 11 residues. Germline V gene data show CDR1 as SGHRS and CDR2 as YFSETQ. This CDR3 is CASSLDYEQYF. The CDR3 DNA sequence: TGCGCCAGCAGCTTGGACTACGAGCAGTACTTC.

This clonotype was recorded many times. This sequence joins TRBV7-2 and TRBJ2-7; D unresolved. There are 13 residues in the CDR3. The V gene's germline CDR1 is SGHTA and CDR2 FQGNSA. V gave up 3 bases and J gave up 3 bases, with 9 bases separating them. The CDR3 DNA follows: TGTGCCAGCAGCTTCGGCAGTAACTACGAGCAGTACTTC. It translates to CASSFGSNYEQYF. Supplemented by reference TRBV7-2 and TRBJ2-7, the full variable domain reads GAGVSQSPSNKVTEKGKDVELRCDPISGHTALYWYRQSLGQGLEFLIYFQGNSAPDKSGLPSDRFSAERTGGSVSTLTIQRTQQEDSAVYLCASSFGSNYEQYFGPGTRLTVT.

This clonotype was observed at least ten times. The chain combines TRBV25-1 with TRBJ2-7, with D perhaps being TRBD1 or TRBD2 (5 bases each). Germline CDR1 is MGHDK and CDR2 is SYGVNS. This CDR3 contains 17 residues. The V end lost 3 bases, the J end lost 1 base, and 19 bases lay between the germline ends. For the CDR3, the DNA is TGTGCCAGCAGTGAGTTAGGAGGACACCCGGGGTCCTACGAGCAGTACTTC. The encoded protein is CASSELGGHPGSYEQYF.

This clonotype appeared many times. V is TRBV30 and J is TRBJ1-4; weak D call: TRBD1 (5 bases). The CDR3 consists of 15 residues. Per the germline V gene, CDR1 is GTSNPN and CDR2 is SVGIG (reference sequence). V was trimmed by 0 bases and J by 7 bases, leaving 15 bases between them. Here the CDR3 DNA reads TGTGCCTGGAGTGTACTCCCAGGGCTTGGTGAAAAACTGTTTTTT. It encodes CAWSVLPGLGEKLFF. Complete variable domain (other parts from reference TRBV30 and TRBJ1-4): SQTIHQWPATLVQPVGSPLSLECTVEGTSNPNLYWYRQAAGRGLQLLFYSVGIGQISSEVPQNLSASRPQDRQFILSSKKLLLSDSGFYLCAWSVLPGLGEKLFFGSGTQLSVL.